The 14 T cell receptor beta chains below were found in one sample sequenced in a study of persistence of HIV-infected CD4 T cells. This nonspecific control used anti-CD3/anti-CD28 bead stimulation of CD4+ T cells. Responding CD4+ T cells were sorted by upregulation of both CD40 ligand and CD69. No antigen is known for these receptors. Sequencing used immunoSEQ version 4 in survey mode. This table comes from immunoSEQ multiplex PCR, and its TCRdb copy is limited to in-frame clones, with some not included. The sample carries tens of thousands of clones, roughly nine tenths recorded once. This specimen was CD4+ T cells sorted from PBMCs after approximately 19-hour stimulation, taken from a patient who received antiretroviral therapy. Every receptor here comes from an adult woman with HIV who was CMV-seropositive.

The CDR3 nucleotides are TGTGCTAGTGGGGGATCTCTAGCGGGGGTAGAGACCCAGTACTTC. Translating it yields CASGGSLAGVETQYF. The V gene is TRBV12-5, the J gene TRBJ2-5; 10 nucleotides agree with TRBD2. The V gene's germline CDR1 is LGHNT and CDR2 FRNRAP. The V segment lost 6 bases and the J segment 4 bases; nucleotides outside the gene matches: 8. The CDR3 has 15 residues. The full variable domain, rest sourced from reference TRBV12-5 and TRBJ2-5, is DARVTQTPRHKVTEMGQEVTMRCQPILGHNTVFWYRQTMMQGLELLAYFRNRAPLDDSGMPKDRFSAEMPDATLATLKIQPSEPRDSAVYFCASGGSLAGVETQYFGPGTRLLVL.

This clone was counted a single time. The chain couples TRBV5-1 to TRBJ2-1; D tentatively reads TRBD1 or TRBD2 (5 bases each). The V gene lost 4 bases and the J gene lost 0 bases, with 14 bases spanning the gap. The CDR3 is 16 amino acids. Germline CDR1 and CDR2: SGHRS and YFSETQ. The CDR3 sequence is CASSDFGTHSYNEQFF. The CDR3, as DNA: TGCGCCAGCAGCGACTTCGGGACGCACTCCTACAATGAGCAGTTCTTC.

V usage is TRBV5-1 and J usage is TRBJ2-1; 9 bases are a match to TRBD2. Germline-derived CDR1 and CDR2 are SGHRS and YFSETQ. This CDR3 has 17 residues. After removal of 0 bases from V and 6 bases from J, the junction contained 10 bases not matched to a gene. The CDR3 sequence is CASSLVFGGGVTNEQFF. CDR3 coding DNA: TGCGCCAGCAGCTTGGTATTCGGCGGGGGGGTAACCAATGAGCAGTTCTTC.

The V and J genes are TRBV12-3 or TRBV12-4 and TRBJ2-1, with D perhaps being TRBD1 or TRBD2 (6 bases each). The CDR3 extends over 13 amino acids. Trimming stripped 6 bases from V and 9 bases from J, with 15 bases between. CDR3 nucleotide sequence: TGTGCCAGCAGCGGACGGGGGCCGGGTGAGCAGTTCTTC. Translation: CASSGRGPGEQFF.

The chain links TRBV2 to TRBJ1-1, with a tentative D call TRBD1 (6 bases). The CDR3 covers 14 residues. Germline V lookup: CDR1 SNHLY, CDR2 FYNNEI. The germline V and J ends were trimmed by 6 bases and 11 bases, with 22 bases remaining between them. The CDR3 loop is CASSLDRSQLWAFF. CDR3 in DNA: TGTGCCAGCAGCCTCGACAGGTCCCAACTCTGGGCTTTCTTT.

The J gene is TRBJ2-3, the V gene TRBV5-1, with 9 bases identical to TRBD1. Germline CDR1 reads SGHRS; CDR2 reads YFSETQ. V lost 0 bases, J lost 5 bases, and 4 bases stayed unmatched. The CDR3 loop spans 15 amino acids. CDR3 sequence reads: CASSLDRGQLDTQYF. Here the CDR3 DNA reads TGCGCCAGCAGCTTGGACAGGGGGCAACTAGATACGCAGTATTTT.

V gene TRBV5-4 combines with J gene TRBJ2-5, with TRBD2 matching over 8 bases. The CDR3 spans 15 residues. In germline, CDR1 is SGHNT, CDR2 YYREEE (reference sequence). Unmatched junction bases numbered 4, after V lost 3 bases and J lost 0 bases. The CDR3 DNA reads TGTGCCAGCAGCTCCCCGGGAGGGTACCAAGAGACCCAGTACTTC. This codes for CASSSPGGYQETQYF.

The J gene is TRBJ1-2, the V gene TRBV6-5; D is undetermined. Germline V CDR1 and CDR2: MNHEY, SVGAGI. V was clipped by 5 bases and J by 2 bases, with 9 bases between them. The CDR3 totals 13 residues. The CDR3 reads CASSHQLNYGYTF. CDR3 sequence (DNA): TGTGCCAGCAGTCATCAGCTAAACTATGGCTACACCTTC.

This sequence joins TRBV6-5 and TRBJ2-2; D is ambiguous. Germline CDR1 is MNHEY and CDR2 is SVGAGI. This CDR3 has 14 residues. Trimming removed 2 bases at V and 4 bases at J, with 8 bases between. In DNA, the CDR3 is TGTGCCAGCAGTTACGGGGTCTTCACCGGGGAGCTGTTTTTT. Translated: CASSYGVFTGELFF.

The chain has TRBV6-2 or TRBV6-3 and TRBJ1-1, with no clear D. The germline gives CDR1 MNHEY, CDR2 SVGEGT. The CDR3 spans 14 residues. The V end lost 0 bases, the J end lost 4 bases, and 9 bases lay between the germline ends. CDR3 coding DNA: TGTGCCAGCAGTTACTCAGGAGGGCCCACTGAAGCTTTCTTT. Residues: CASSYSGGPTEAFF.

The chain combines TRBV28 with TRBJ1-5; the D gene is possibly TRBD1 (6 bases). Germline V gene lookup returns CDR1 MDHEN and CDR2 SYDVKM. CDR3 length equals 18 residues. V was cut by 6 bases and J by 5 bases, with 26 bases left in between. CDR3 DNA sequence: TGTGCCAGCAGAAATATAATCCCGAGAACGGGGGCGGATCAGCCCCAGCATTTT. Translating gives CASRNIIPRTGADQPQHF.

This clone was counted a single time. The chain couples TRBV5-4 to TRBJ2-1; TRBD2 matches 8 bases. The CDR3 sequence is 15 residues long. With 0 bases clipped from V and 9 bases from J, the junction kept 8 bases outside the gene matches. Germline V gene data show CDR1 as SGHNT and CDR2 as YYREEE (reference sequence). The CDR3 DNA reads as TGTGCCAGCAGCTTGGTAGTAGCGGGGCCCGGTGAGCAGTTCTTC. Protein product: CASSLVVAGPGEQFF.

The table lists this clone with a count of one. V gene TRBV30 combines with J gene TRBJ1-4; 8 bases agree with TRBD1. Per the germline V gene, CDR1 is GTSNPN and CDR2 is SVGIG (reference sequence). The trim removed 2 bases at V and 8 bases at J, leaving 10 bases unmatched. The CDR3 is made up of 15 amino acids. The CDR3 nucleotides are TGTGCCTGGAGTCCCGTAGGACAGGGAGGGGAAAAACTGTTTTTT. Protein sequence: CAWSPVGQGGEKLFF. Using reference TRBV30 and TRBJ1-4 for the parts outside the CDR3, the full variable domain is SQTIHQWPATLVQPVGSPLSLECTVEGTSNPNLYWYRQAAGRGLQLLFYSVGIGQISSEVPQNLSASRPQDRQFILSSKKLLLSDSGFYLCAWSPVGQGGEKLFFGSGTQLSVL.

CDR3 region: CASSLARRASGGIYEQYF. CDR3 nucleotide sequence: TGTGCCAGCAGCTTAGCGCGACGGGCTAGCGGGGGCATCTACGAGCAGTACTTC. This chain connects TRBV7-6 to TRBJ2-7; 10 bases match TRBD2. The germline V gene has CDR1 SGHVS and CDR2 FNYEAQ. V lost 0 bases to trimming and J lost 3 bases; unmatched junction nucleotides: 11. There are 18 residues in the CDR3. The entire variable domain, with the rest obtained from reference TRBV7-6 and TRBJ2-7, is as follows: GAGVSQSPRYKVTKRGQDVALRCDPISGHVSLYWYRQALGQGPEFLTYFNYEAQQDKSGLPNDRFSAERPEGSISTLTIQRTEQRDSAMYRCASSLARRASGGIYEQYFGPGTRLTVT.